This TCR beta chain was profiled in a study of T cells in Graves' hyperthyroidism and ophthalmopathy. Amplified TCR beta CDR3 regions derived from RNA transcripts. A set of HTBI primers served as the primers for a first-round RT-PCR of the TCR CDR3. From the multiplex PCR reads, TCRdb called clonotypes with MiXCR, one entry per CDR3 protein. The repertoire has roughly 740,000 distinct CDR3 sequences, about 17% of them found once; the top ten carry over 7.5%. In its sample, this clonotype was seen many times. This TCR was sampled from a young man with Graves' hyperthyroidism. The specimen sequenced was blood.

CDR3 sequence (DNA): TGTGCCAGCAGCAGAACAGGGAAAGTTGAAGCTTTCTTT. Translation: CASSRTGKVEAFF. This chain joins TRBV12-3 or TRBV12-4 and TRBJ1-1; D perhaps matches TRBD1 (6 bases). V was cut by 6 bases and J by 7 bases, with 15 bases left in between. CDR3 length equals 13 residues.